This note documents a single TCR beta chain sequence. Authors' analysis steps: From reference gene primer amplification, estimates of nucleated cell counts were derived. TCRdb's copy holds only in-frame clones and misses some; the assay was immunoSEQ multiplex PCR. From that table come the V and J calls and clone size; the DNA was used to work out D and trimming. This sample carries 200,000 to 300,000 clones, about 90% of them seen once, and the ten largest clones take 2.5% to 3%. The data are from a study of blood T cell repertoires in COVID-19. The overall study: In each case, the material was cDNA or gDNA derived from T cells, B-cell-depleted T cells, or PBMCs.

The sample was peripheral blood. The source of this sequence is a person aged 18 to 30 with COVID-19, enrolled during active disease.

The CDR3 bases are TGTGCCAGCAGTCGGACTTTGTACACCGGGGAGCTGTTTTTT. This translates into CASSRTLYTGELFF. This chain links TRBV28 with TRBJ2-2; possibly TRBD2 for D (5 bases). V was shortened by 5 bases and J by 3 bases, with 10 bases between the two germline ends. Germline V gene sequence: CDR1 MDHEN, CDR2 SYDVKM. This CDR3 contains 14 residues.